One sample yielded the 18 T cell receptor beta chains listed below, sequenced in a study of CD8+ T cells in alopecia areata. Following extraction, RNA underwent reverse transcription to cDNA, which served as the sequencing template. Method: immunoSEQ multiplex PCR; TCRdb's copy keeps in-frame clones and lacks some. The table has 95,000 to 100,000 clones, 60% seen once. Treatment specified: oral pan-JAK inhibitor, 5-10 mg twice daily. Sequences were derived from CD8+ T cells sorted from blood, sampled at approximately week 60, from a patient treated with tofacitinib. These receptors came from a human donor with alopecia areata.

The chain uses TRBV5-1 and TRBJ1-1; D is ambiguous. The CDR3 runs 15 residues. V was cut by 4 bases and J by 1 base, with 14 bases left in between. Per germline, CDR1 SGHRS and CDR2 YFSETQ. CDR3 region: CASSDPGKGNTEAFF. The DNA for the CDR3 is TGCGCCAGCAGCGACCCGGGGAAGGGGAACACTGAAGCTTTCTTT. Using reference TRBV5-1 and TRBJ1-1 for the parts outside the CDR3, the full variable domain is KAGVTQTPRYLIKTRGQQVTLSCSPISGHRSVSWYQQTPGQGLQFLFEYFSETQRNKGNFPGRFSGRQFSNSRSEMNVSTLELGDSALYLCASSDPGKGNTEAFFGQGTRLTVV.

This clone has just a few counts. Other DNA sequences of this sample code for an identical CDR3. V gene TRBV10-3 combines with J gene TRBJ2-1; D gene uncertain. CDR1 and CDR2 (germline): ENHRY, SYGVKD. The CDR3 is 11 amino acids. V was trimmed by 3 bases and J by 7 bases, leaving 4 bases between them. The CDR3 DNA reads TGTGCCATCAGTGACCCGAATGAGCAGTTCTTC. Protein sequence: CAISDPNEQFF.

The genes are TRBV13 and TRBJ2-7, with a weak D call TRBD1 (5 bases). Per the germline V gene, CDR1 is PRHDT and CDR2 is FYEKMQ (reference sequence). Trimming left V 5 bases short and J 3 bases short, with 14 bases between. CDR3 length: 14 amino acids. This chain's CDR3 is CASSARVIDYEQYF. CDR3 nucleotides: TGTGCCAGCAGCGCCAGGGTGATCGACTACGAGCAGTACTTC.

The V call is TRBV4-1, the J call TRBJ2-7; 7 bases are a match to TRBD1. The CDR3 contains 18 residues. From germline, CDR1 is MGHRA and CDR2 YSYEKL. The trim removed 3 bases at V and 4 bases at J, leaving 18 bases unmatched. This CDR3 reads CASSQSVIPGGLVYEQYF. The CDR3, as DNA: TGCGCCAGCAGCCAGTCCGTGATTCCAGGGGGTTTAGTTTACGAGCAGTACTTC.

This chain links TRBV2 with TRBJ1-2, with D hard to call. This CDR3 is built from 10 residues. V was pared by 5 bases and J by 8 bases, with 6 bases between. Germline-derived CDR1 and CDR2 are SNHLY and FYNNEI. The CDR3 spells CASSPPGYTF. CDR3 nucleotides: TGTGCCAGCAGTCCCCCCGGCTACACCTTC.

The chain links TRBV5-1 to TRBJ2-1; 8 bases are a match to TRBD2. Germline CDR1 is SGHRS and CDR2 is YFSETQ. This CDR3 contains 17 residues. V was pared by 1 base and J by 9 bases, with 15 bases of the junction left unmatched. CDR3 sequence reads: CASSLHGLAWLPGEQFF. CDR3 nucleotides: TGCGCCAGCAGCTTGCACGGACTAGCTTGGCTCCCCGGTGAGCAGTTCTTC.

The V and J genes are TRBV7-6 and TRBJ2-2, with a tentative D call TRBD2 (6 bases). Germline V gene data show CDR1 as SGHVS and CDR2 as FNYEAQ. Trimming pared 5 bases from V and 3 bases from J, leaving 16 bases between. The CDR3 has 16 amino acids. The CDR3 is CASSHPGGVYTGELFF. The CDR3 region has the DNA TGTGCCAGCAGCCATCCAGGAGGGGTTTACACCGGGGAGCTGTTTTTT.

Only one count was recorded for this clone. The V and J genes are TRBV5-1 and TRBJ1-5; maybe TRBD1 (5 bases). Trimming cost V 4 bases and J 6 bases, with 11 bases left between them. Germline CDR1 reads SGHRS; CDR2 reads YFSETQ. The CDR3 loop spans 13 amino acids. In nucleotides, the CDR3 is TGCGCCAGCAGCCCCGCAGGGAGTCAGCCCCAGCATTTT. The encoded protein is CASSPAGSQPQHF.

The V and J genes are TRBV27 and TRBJ2-1; TRBD1 might be the D (6 bases). Germline-derived CDR1 and CDR2 are MNHEY and SMNVEV (reference sequence). The CDR3 has 14 amino acids. V was clipped by 2 bases and J by 7 bases, with 12 bases between them. For the CDR3, the DNA is TGTGCCAGCAGTTTAGGCAGGGGTTGGAATGAGCAGTTCTTC. Its translation is CASSLGRGWNEQFF.

The chain carries TRBV15 and TRBJ2-6, with D possibly TRBD2 on 6 matching bases. V gave up 3 bases and J gave up 0 bases, with 15 bases separating them. Germline values: CDR1 LNHNV, CDR2 YYDKDF (reference sequence). This CDR3 is 18 amino acids long. The CDR3 spells CATSRAGAGTSGANVLTF. DNA for the CDR3: TGTGCCACCAGCAGGGCTGGCGCGGGAACCTCTGGGGCCAACGTCCTGACTTTC. Based on the CDR3 plus reference TRBV15 and TRBJ2-6, the full variable domain is DAMVIQNPRYQVTQFGKPVTLSCSQTLNHNVMYWYQQKSSQAPKLLFHYYDKDFNNEADTPDNFQSRRPNTSFCFLDIRSPGLGDTAMYLCATSRAGAGTSGANVLTFGAGSRLTVL.

The chain couples TRBV18 to TRBJ2-2; TRBD2 aligns across 7 bases. V shed 6 bases, J shed 4 bases, and the junction held 8 bases outside the gene matches. The CDR3 sequence is 15 residues long. Germline loops: CDR1 KGHSH, CDR2 LQKENI. The DNA for the CDR3 is TGTGCCAGCTCGGGACTAACGTCGGCCACCGGGGAGCTGTTTTTT. It specifies CASSGLTSATGELFF.

The rearrangement joins TRBV4-1 to TRBJ1-1; D is unresolved. V was clipped by 0 bases and J by 7 bases, with 9 bases between them. This CDR3 spans 13 amino acids. Germline-derived CDR1 and CDR2 are MGHRA and YSYEKL. The DNA of the CDR3 is TGCGCCAGCAGCCAAGAGGTAACCGGTGAAGCTTTCTTT. Encoded protein: CASSQEVTGEAFF.

This clone was detected once. The chain uses TRBV5-1 and TRBJ1-4; D is unresolved. Germline CDR1 and CDR2: SGHRS and YFSETQ. Trimming pared 0 bases from V and 0 bases from J, leaving 6 bases between. The CDR3 has 15 amino acids. CDR3 bases: TGCGCCAGCAGCTTGGCCGAAGCAACTAATGAAAAACTGTTTTTT. This codes for CASSLAEATNEKLFF.

This clone was counted between two and nine times. V gene TRBV15 combines with J gene TRBJ2-7, with 10 bases lining up with TRBD2. From germline, CDR1 is LNHNV and CDR2 YYDKDF (reference sequence). This CDR3 comprises 18 residues. Trimming removed 3 bases from V and 4 bases from J; junction bases left unmatched: 15. The CDR3 DNA reads TGTGCCACCAGCAGGGGCCATACCAACAGCGGGGGGGCATACGAGCAGTACTTC. Its translation is CATSRGHTNSGGAYEQYF.

The J gene is TRBJ1-1, the V gene TRBV28; perhaps TRBD1 as D (5 bases). With 5 bases removed from V and 3 bases from J, the gap between germline ends came to 16 bases. The CDR3 totals 15 residues. Per germline, CDR1 MDHEN and CDR2 SYDVKM. CDR3 loop: CASSPLVRGDTEAFF. The DNA for the CDR3 is TGTGCCAGCAGTCCGCTCGTGAGAGGGGACACTGAAGCTTTCTTT.

CDR3 residues: CASSGKRGVSYNEQFF. The CDR3 nucleotides are TGTGCCAGCAGCGGAAAGCGGGGGGTGTCCTACAATGAGCAGTTCTTC. This sequence joins TRBV7-9 and TRBJ2-1, with 9 bases identical to TRBD2. The ends lost 5 bases at V and 1 base at J; junction bases unmatched: 6. Germline assignment: CDR1 SEHNR and CDR2 FQNEAQ (reference sequence). This CDR3 is 16 amino acids long.

The rearrangement links TRBV2 to TRBJ1-5; D gene ambiguous. Trimming pared 3 bases from V and 7 bases from J, leaving 10 bases between. In germline, CDR1 is SNHLY, CDR2 FYNNEI. The CDR3 has 13 amino acids. The CDR3 DNA reads as TGTGCCAGCAGTGAGCCACCCGGGCAGCCCCAGCATTTT. This codes for CASSEPPGQPQHF.

Details on this clone: The sample holds other DNA sequences that translate to the same CDR3. The chain has TRBV19 and TRBJ2-1; TRBD2 is a possible D gene (5 bases). Trimming removed 3 bases from V and 0 bases from J, with 9 bases in between. The CDR3 has 15 amino acids. CDR1 is LNHDA and CDR2 is SQIVND in the germline V gene (reference sequence). The CDR3 nucleotides read TGTGCCAGTAGTATTACGGGAAACTCCTACAATGAGCAGTTCTTC. Protein sequence: CASSITGNSYNEQFF.